Reported below is one TCR beta chain. The antigen this receptor binds is unknown. No base qualities exist here, and no much larger clone lies one base off it. The library was obtained by 5' RACE. The data were produced on an Illumina HiSeq 2500. A second roughly 7 to 11 cycle PCR used a sample-barcoded 5' primer and a J-beta primer mix. Each TCR beta cDNA molecule received a unique molecular identifier from a template-switch 5' adaptor carrying 12 random nucleotides. Each sample yielded at least 2.5 million CDR3-containing paired-end reads. The Mint cDNA synthesis kit, primed by a TRBC-specific oligonucleotide, was used to synthesize first-strand cDNA from all RNA. After uracil-DNA glycosylase treatment, a first 18-cycle PCR used universal primers M1SS and BC2_uni_R on all cDNA. The paper's processing steps were these. Each sample was normalized by randomly selecting 1 million high-quality reads, each carrying a distinct molecular identifier. Reads sharing molecular identifiers were discarded rather than binned into consensus sequences. MiTCR, with a Q25 quality threshold and the strictest error-elimination algorithm, was used for CDR3 identification, clonotype clustering and error correction. Lower-bound total TCR beta diversity was estimated with a nonparametric unseen species model using Euler transformation. TCRdb cleaned the public reads at Q25 with fastp, built clones with MiXCR and kept in-frame beta chains. For every CDR3 protein sequence, its rows merge into one entry that carries the most common genes and DNA. The V and J calls reflect TCRdb's pipeline rather than the authors' work. The sample table holds 800,000 or so distinct CDR3 sequences, of which 46% were seen once. 15% to 20% of the sample goes to the ten largest clones.

The record originates from a study of blood T cells in healthy people across ages (dated by TCRdb to the mid-2010s). At the level of the whole study: Template switching captured roughly one uniquely barcoded TCR beta cDNA molecule per two T cells in model experiments. Using deep sequencing normalized with unique cDNA molecular identifiers, the study measured how TCR beta repertoire diversity changes with age. The donors were divided into four age groups: young (average around 16 years), middle-aged (approximately 39), aged (about 61) and long-lived (roughly 86). For two donors (one aged 18 to 30 and one aged 80 or older), the study analyzed two additional independent replicas of 1 million unique cDNA reads from the same blood draw. To avoid experimental bias, donors of different ages were randomly spread across the sequencing lanes.

V is trimmed back by 7 bases and J by 3 bases, and the junction contains 17 bases that no gene match accounts for. Counted from cysteine to phenylalanine, this CDR3 has 17 amino acids. CDR3 DNA only is kept here, 51 bases in frame from base 1. The paper's findings and limits, for the study overall: As age increased, observed TCR beta diversity per million T cells dropped in a roughly linear way, and a significant reduction was already evident by age roughly 40. Donor CMV infection status was unknown, potentially confounding age-related changes in expanded clonotypes. Observed TCR beta diversity correlated strongly with the percentage of naive T cells measured by flow cytometry. Total diversity estimates from one million sequenced T cells were considered lower bounds and underestimates. Compared with the aged group, the long-lived group had more naive CD4+ T cells, fewer expanded clones and increased TCR diversity, a pattern suggesting age selection. Since profiling was done on bulk unsorted PBMCs, naive and antigen-experienced compartments could not be conclusively compared.

The donors were 40 or so Caucasian individuals from Russia, aged roughly 6 to 95 years, who were systemically healthy. Roughly 9.5 milliliters of peripheral blood were drawn from each donor into EDTA-treated Vacutainer tubes. Ficoll-Paque density-gradient centrifugation was used to isolate PBMCs, with at least 7 million per sample. Trizol reagent was used to extract total RNA from PBMCs, with at least 5 micrograms per sample. For every donor, flow cytometry on a PBMC aliquot measured the percentage of naive CD45RAhigh/CD27high T cells. Recombination connected TRBV12-3 or TRBV12-4 to TRBJ2-5; the junction holds 7 bases that match TRBD2. Sequencing was done on a sample of blood. The sequence was obtained from a man older than 75 in good health. The encoded CDR3 is CASTNYGTGGDKETQYF. At the DNA level, the sequence is TGTGCCAGCACCAATTATGGGACGGGAGGCGACAAAGAGACCCAGTACTTC.